This section outlines one TCR beta chain sequence together with its context. Its antigen is undetermined. The sample belongs to a study of regulatory dendritic cells for organ transplantation. Study-wide findings and caveats: Between individuals, the alloreactive memory CD8+ T cell pool differed considerably. Memory T cells were less diverse than naive, with memory CD8+ most oligoclonal. Resting memory CD8+ T cells held the most alloreactive clonotypes.

CD4+ or CD8+ T cells were sorted as naive CD45RA+ or memory CD45RO+. Trimming cost V 2 bases and J 7 bases, with 17 bases left between them. The CDR3 is 15 residues long. Germline CDR1 MDHEN, CDR2 SYDVKM. Clones were sequenced by immunoSEQ multiplex PCR, and TCRdb holds only the in-frame ones, with some missing. The data show some 29,000 clones, almost 80% seen once. The clonotype comes from a human donor in good health. Sequenced input: memory CD4+ T cells from blood. Subset given: CD45RO+ memory T cells. The rearrangement uses TRBV28 and TRBJ1-2, with TRBD1 as a possible D gene (5 bases). The CDR3 bases are TGTGCCAGCAGTTTACACGGGGAGTTGGGGACTGGCTACACCTTC. Its translation is CASSLHGELGTGYTF.